The text below deals with one T cell receptor beta chain. The antigen is not known. This sample is part of a study of radiation and T cells in renal cell carcinoma. Study-wide context: Nephrectomy followed 15 Gy stereotactic body radiation by 4 weeks. Study observations and caveats: From baseline, blood top tumor clonotypes peaked at 2 weeks post-radiation. Pretreatment tumor biopsies were lacking, so baseline clonotypes are unknown.

Only in-frame clones appear in the TCRdb table, and some are missing; sequencing was by immunoSEQ multiplex PCR. The sample yields tens of thousands of clones, 86% seen once. Trimming took off 1 base at V and 0 bases at J, with 16 bases between the two ends. Germline V lookup: CDR1 SGHDT, CDR2 YYEEEE. CDR3 length: 17 amino acids. Specified time point: blood 2 weeks post-SBRT. Treatment reported: 15 Gy SBRT to primary tumor, nephrectomy 4 weeks later. Clear cell pathology was present in this patient's renal cell carcinoma. The TCR originated in a woman aged 45 to 65 with renal cell carcinoma. The chain recombines TRBV5-6 with TRBJ1-1, with D hard to call. The sample in question was blood, obtained from a patient whose treatment included radiotherapy and nephrectomy. For the CDR3, the DNA is TGTGCCAGCAGCTTGATCCAAGTACAGATCATGAACACTGAAGCTTTCTTT. This sequence encodes CASSLIQVQIMNTEAFF.